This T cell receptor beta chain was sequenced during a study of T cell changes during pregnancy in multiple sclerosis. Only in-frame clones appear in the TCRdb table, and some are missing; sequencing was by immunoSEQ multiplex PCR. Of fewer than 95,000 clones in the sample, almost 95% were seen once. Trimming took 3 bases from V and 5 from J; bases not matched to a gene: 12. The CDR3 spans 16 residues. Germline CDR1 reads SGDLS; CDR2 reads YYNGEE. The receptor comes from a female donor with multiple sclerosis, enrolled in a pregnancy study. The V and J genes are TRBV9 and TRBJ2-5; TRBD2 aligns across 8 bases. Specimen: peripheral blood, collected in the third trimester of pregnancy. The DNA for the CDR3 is TGTGCCAGCAGCGAGAACACCGGGACTAGTAAGGAGACCCAGTACTTC. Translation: CASSENTGTSKETQYF.